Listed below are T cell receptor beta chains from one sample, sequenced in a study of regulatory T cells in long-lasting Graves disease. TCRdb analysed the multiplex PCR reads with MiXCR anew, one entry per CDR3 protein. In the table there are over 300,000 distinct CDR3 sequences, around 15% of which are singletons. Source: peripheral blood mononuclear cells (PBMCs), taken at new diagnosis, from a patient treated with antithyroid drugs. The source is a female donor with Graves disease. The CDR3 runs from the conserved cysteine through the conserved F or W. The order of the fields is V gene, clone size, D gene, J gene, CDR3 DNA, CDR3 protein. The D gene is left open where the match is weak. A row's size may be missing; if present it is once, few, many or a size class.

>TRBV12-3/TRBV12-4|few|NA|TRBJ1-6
TGTGCCAGCAGTTTAGGGGCCCCCTATTCACCCCACCACTTT
CASSLGAPYSPHHF
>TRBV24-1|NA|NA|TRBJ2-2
TGTGCCACCAGTGATTTGGGAGGGTTTACCACCGGGGAGCTGTTTTTT
CATSDLGGFTTGELFF
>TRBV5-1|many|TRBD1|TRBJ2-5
TGTGCCAGCAGCCCGGGACAGCGAGAGACCCAGTACTTC
CASSPGQRETQYF
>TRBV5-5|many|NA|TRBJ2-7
TGTGCCAGCAGTCGTGACATATCCTACGAGCAGTACTTC
CASSRDISYEQYF
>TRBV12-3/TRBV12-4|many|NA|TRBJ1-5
TGTGCCAGCAGTTTAAGTACCGGGGGGCTACCTCAGCCCCAGCATTTT
CASSLSTGGLPQPQHF
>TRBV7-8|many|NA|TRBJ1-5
TGTGCCAGCTCCTCGAGGTCCTCGCCGGCCGATCAGCCCCAGCATTTT
CASSSRSSPADQPQHF
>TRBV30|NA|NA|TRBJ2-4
TGTGCCTGGAGTAGCGGACTAGCCAAAAACATTCAGTACTTC
CAWSSGLAKNIQYF
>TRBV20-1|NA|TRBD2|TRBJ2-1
TGCAGTGCTAGCGGGGGACTAGCGTTAAAGCAGCAGTTCTTC
CSASGGLALKQQFF
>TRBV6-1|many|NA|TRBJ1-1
TGTGCCCTGGGCCCGAACACTGAAGCTTTCTTT
CALGPNTEAFF
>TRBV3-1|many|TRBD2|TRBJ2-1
TGTGCCAGCAGCCAAAAGGCTAGCGGGTTGAATGAGCAGTTCTTC
CASSQKASGLNEQFF
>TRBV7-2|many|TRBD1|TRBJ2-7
TGTGCCAGCAGCCAGGGACAGATCAACTCCTACGAGCAGTACTTC
CASSQGQINSYEQYF
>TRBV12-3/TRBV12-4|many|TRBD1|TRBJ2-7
TGTGCCAGCAGAACCACCGGGACAGGGGGCTCGGGGGAGCAGTACTTC
CASRTTGTGGSGEQYF
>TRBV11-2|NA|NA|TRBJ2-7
TGTGCCAGCAGCCCTCTATCGGACCTAGCAGGTTACGAGCAGTACTTC
CASSPLSDLAGYEQYF
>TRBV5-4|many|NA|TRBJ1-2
TGTGCCAGCAGCGGGTTGGGTGTCAGTGGCGTCTATGGCTACACCTTC
CASSGLGVSGVYGYTF
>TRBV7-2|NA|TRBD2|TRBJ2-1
TGTGCCAGCAGCTTAGCGGGACTACCAAATGAGCAGTTCTTC
CASSLAGLPNEQFF
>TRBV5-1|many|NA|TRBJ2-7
TGCGCCAGCAGCTTGGCCTCAGTAACCTACGAGCAGTACTTC
CASSLASVTYEQYF
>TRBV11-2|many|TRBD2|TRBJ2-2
TGTGCCAGCAGCTTATCTCAGCGGGGGGTCCCCGGGGAGCTGTTTTTT
CASSLSQRGVPGELFF
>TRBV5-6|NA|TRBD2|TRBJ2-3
TGTGCCAGCAGCTTGAGCGAGCGGGGGGGCCGGAGCCGGGATACGCAGTATTTT
CASSLSERGGRSRDTQYF
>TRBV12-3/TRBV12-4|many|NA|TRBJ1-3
TGTGCCTACCGCAGGGGAACTGGAAACACCATATATTTT
CAYRRGTGNTIYF
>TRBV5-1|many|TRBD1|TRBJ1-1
TGCGCCAGCAGCGGGAAGACAGGGGTCAAGAACACTGAAGCTTTCTTT
CASSGKTGVKNTEAFF
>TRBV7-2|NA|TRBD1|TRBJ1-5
TGTGCCAGCAGCTTAGGGTTGGACAGGGATGGTCGCAATCAGCCCCAGCATTTT
CASSLGLDRDGRNQPQHF
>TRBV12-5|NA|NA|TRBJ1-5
TGTGCTAGTGGGAGGGGGGGGCTCGGCAATCAGCCCCAGCATTTT
CASGRGGLGNQPQHF
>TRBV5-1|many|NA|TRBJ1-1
TGCGCCAGCAGCCGAGACGCAACAGGGAGTAGCACTGAAGCTTTCTTT
CASSRDATGSSTEAFF
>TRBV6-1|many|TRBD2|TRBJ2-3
TGTGCCAGCGGTCTAGCGGGATATAGCACAGATACGCAGTATTTT
CASGLAGYSTDTQYF
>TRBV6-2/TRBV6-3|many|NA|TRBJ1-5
TGTGCCAGCAGTTCCCGAAGGGCCTATAGCAATCAGCCCCAGCATTTT
CASSSRRAYSNQPQHF
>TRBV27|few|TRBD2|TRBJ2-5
TGTGCCAGCAGCGGACTAGCGGGGGCTCAAGAGGCCCAGTACTTC
CASSGLAGAQEAQYF